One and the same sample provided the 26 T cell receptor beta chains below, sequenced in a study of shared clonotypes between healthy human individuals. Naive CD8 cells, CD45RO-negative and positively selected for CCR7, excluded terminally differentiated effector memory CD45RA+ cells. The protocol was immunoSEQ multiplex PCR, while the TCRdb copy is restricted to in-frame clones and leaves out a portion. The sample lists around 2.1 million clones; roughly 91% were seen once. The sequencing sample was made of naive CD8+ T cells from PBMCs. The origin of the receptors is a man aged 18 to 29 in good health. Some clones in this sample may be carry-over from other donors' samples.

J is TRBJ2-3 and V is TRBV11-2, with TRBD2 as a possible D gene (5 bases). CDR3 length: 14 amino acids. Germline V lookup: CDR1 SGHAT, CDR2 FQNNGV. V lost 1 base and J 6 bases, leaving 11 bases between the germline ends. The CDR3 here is CASSLASPGDTQYF. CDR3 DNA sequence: TGTGCCAGCAGCTTAGCCTCCCCGGGGGATACGCAGTATTTT.

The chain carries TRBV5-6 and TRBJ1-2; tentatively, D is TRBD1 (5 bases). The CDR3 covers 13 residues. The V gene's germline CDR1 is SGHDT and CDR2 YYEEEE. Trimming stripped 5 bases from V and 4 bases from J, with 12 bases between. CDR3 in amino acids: CASSPGGIYGYTF. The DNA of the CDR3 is TGTGCCAGCAGTCCGGGGGGGATCTATGGCTACACCTTC.

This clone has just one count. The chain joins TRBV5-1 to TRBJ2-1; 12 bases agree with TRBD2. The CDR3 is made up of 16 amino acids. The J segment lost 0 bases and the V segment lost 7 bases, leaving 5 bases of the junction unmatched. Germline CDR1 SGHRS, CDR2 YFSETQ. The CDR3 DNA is TGCGCCAGCTCTTGGACTAGCGGGATCTCCTACAATGAGCAGTTCTTC. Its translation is CASSWTSGISYNEQFF.

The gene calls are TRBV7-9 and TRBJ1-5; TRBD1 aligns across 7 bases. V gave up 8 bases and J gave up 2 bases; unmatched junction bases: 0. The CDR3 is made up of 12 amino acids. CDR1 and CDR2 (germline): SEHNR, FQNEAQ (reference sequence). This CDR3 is CASGQGNQPQHF. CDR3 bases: TGTGCCAGCGGACAGGGCAATCAGCCCCAGCATTTT.

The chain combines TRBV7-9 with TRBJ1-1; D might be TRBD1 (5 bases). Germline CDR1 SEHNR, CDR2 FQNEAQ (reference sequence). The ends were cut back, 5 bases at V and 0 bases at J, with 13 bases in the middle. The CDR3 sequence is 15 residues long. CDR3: CASSIRDAMNTEAFF. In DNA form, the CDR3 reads TGTGCCAGCAGCATCCGGGACGCTATGAACACTGAAGCTTTCTTT. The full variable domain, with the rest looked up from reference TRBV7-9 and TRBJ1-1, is DTGVSQNPRHKITKRGQNVTFRCDPISEHNRLYWYRQTLGQGPEFLTYFQNEAQLEKSRLLSDRFSAERPKGSFSTLEIQRTEQGDSAMYLCASSIRDAMNTEAFFGQGTRLTVV.

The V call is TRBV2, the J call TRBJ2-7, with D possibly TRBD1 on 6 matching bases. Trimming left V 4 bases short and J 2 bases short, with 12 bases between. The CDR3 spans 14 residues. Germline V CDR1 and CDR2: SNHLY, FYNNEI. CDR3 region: CASSGDTGTYEQYF. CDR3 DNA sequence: TGTGCCAGCAGTGGGGACACTGGGACCTACGAGCAGTACTTC. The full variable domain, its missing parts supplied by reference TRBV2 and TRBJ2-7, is EPEVTQTPSHQVTQMGQEVILRCVPISNHLYFYWYRQILGQKVEFLVSFYNNEISEKSEIFDDQFSVERPDGSNFTLKIRSTKLEDSAMYFCASSGDTGTYEQYFGPGTRLTVT.

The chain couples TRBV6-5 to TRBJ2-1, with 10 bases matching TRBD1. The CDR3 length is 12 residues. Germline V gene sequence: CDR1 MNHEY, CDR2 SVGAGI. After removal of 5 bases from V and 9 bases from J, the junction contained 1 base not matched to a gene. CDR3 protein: CASSGQGVEQFF. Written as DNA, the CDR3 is TGTGCCAGCAGTGGACAGGGGGTTGAGCAGTTCTTC.

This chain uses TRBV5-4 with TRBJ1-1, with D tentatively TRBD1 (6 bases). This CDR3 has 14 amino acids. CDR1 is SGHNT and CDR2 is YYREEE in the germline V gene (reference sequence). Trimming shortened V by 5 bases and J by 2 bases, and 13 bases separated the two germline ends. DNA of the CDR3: TGTGCCAGCAGAGAACCGGGGGCAAACACTGAAGCTTTCTTT. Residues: CASREPGANTEAFF.

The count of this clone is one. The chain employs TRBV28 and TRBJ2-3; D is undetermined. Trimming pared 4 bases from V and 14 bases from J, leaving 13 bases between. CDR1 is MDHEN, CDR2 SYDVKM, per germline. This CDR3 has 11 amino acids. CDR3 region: CASSSRRKGYF. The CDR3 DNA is TGTGCCAGCAGTTCCCGACGAAAGGGGTATTTT.

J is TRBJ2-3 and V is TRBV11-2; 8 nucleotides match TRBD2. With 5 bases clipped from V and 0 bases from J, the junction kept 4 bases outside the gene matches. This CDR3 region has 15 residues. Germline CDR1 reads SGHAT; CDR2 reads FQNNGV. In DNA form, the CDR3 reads TGTGCCAGCAGCCCACTAGCGGAAAGCACAGATACGCAGTATTTT. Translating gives CASSPLAESTDTQYF.

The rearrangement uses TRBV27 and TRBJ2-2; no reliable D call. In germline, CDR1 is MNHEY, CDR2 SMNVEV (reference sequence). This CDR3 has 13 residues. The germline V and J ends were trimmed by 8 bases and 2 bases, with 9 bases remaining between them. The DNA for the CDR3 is TGTGCCAGCTCATATACCAACACCGGGGAGCTGTTTTTT. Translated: CASSYTNTGELFF.

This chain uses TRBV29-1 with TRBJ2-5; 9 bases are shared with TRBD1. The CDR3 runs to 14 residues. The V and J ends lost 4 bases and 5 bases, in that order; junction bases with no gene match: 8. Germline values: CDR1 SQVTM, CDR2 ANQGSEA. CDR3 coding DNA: TGCAGCGTTGGCAATCGGACAGGGGTGGAGACCCAGTACTTC. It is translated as CSVGNRTGVETQYF.

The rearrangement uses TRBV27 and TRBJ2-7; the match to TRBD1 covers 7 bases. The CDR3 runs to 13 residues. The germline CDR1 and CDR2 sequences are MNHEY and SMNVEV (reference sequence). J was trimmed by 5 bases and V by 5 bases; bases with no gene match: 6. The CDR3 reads CASSGNRGDEQYF. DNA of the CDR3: TGTGCCAGCAGTGGAAACAGGGGCGACGAGCAGTACTTC.

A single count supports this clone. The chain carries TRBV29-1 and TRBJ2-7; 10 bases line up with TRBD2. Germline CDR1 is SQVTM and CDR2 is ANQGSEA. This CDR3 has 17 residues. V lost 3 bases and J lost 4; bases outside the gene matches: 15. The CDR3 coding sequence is TGCAGCGTTGAGGGCGCGGAAACTAGCGGGATAACTTACGAGCAGTACTTC. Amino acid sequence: CSVEGAETSGITYEQYF.

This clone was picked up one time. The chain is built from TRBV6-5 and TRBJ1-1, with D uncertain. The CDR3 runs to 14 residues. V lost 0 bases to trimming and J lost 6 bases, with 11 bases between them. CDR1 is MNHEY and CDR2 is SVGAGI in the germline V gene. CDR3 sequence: CASSYSFQGSEAFF. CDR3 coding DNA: TGTGCCAGCAGTTACTCGTTCCAAGGCTCTGAAGCTTTCTTT.

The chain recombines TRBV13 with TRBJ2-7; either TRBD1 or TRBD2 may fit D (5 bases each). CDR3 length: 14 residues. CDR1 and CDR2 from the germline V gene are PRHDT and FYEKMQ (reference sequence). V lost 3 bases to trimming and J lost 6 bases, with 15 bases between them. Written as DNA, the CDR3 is TGTGCCAGCAGCTTGTCGAGGGGCTCCCTCGAGCAGTACTTC. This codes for CASSLSRGSLEQYF.

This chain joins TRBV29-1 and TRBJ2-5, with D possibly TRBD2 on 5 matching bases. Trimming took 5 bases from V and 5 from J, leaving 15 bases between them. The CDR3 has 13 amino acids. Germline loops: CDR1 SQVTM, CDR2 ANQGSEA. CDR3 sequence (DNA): TGCAGCGTTTTGCCTGGAGGATGGGAGACCCAGTACTTC. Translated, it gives CSVLPGGWETQYF.

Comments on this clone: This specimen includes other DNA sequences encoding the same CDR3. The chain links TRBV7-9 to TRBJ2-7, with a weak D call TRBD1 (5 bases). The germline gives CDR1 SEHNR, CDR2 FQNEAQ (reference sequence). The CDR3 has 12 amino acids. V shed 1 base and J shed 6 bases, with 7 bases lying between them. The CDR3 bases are TGTGCCAGCAGCTTAGGCAGGGTCGAGCAGTACTTC. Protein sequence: CASSLGRVEQYF.

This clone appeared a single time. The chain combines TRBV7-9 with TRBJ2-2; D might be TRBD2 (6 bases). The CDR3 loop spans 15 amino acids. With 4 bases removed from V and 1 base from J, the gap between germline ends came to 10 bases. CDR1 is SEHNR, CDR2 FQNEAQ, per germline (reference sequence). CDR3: CASSSPGENTGELFF. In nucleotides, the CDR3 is TGTGCCAGCAGCTCCCCGGGAGAGAACACCGGGGAGCTGTTTTTT.

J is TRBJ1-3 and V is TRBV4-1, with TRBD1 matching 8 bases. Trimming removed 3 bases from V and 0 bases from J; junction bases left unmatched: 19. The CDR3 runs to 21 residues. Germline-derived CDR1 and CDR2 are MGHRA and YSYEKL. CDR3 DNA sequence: TGCGCCAGCAGCCATGCTCCAAGGACAGGGTACAGACCGAGCTCTGGAAACACCATATATTTT. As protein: CASSHAPRTGYRPSSGNTIYF.

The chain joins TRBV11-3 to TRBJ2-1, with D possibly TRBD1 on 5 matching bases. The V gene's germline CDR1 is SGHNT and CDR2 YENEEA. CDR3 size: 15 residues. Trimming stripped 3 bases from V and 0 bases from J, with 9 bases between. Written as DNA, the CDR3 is TGTGCCAGCAGCTTGGACACGAGCTCCTACAATGAGCAGTTCTTC. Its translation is CASSLDTSSYNEQFF.

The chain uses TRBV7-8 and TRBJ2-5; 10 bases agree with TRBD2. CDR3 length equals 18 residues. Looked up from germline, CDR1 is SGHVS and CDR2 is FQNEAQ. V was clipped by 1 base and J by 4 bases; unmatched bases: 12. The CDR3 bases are TGTGCCAGCAGCTTAGGGGTAGCGGGAGGTCTCCTGCGAGAGACCCAGTACTTC. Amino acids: CASSLGVAGGLLRETQYF.

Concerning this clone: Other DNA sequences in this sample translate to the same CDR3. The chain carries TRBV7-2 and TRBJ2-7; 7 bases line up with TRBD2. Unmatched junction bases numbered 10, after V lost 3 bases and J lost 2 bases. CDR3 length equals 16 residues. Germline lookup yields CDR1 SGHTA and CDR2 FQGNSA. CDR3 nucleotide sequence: TGTGCCAGCAGCTTTGATGCGGGACTAACCCCCTACGAGCAGTACTTC. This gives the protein CASSFDAGLTPYEQYF. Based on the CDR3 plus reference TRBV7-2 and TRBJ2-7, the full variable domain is GAGVSQSPSNKVTEKGKDVELRCDPISGHTALYWYRQSLGQGLEFLIYFQGNSAPDKSGLPSDRFSAERTGGSVSTLTIQRTQQEDSAVYLCASSFDAGLTPYEQYFGPGTRLTVT.

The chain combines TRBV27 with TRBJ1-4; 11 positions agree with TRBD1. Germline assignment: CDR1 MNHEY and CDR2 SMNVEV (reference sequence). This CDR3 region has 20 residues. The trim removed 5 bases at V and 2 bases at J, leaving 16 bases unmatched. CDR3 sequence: CASSPRPPGTGGITNEKLFF. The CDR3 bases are TGTGCCAGCAGTCCTAGACCGCCCGGGACAGGGGGGATTACTAATGAAAAACTGTTTTTT.

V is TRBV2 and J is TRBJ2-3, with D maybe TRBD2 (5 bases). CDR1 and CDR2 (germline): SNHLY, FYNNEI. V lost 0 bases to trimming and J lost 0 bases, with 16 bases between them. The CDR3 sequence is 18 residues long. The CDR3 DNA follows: TGTGCCAGCAGTGAAGCGCTTCGGCTAGCCCTTAGCACAGATACGCAGTATTTT. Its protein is CASSEALRLALSTDTQYF.

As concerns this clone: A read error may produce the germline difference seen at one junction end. The CDR3 loop is CTWTGGTEAFF. The CDR3 DNA sequence: TGTACCTGGACTGGGGGAACTGAAGCTTTCTTT. The chain carries TRBV30 and TRBJ1-1; D is perhaps TRBD1 (5 bases). Looked up from germline, CDR1 is GTSNPN and CDR2 is SVGIG (reference sequence). The CDR3 extends over 11 amino acids. Combining the CDR3 with reference TRBV30 and TRBJ1-1 gives the whole variable domain SQTIHQWPATLVQPVGSPLSLECTVEGTSNPNLYWYRQAAGRGLQLLFYSVGIGQISSEVPQNLSASRPQDRQFILSSKKLLLSDSGFYLCTWTGGTEAFFGQGTRLTVV.